The T cell receptor (beta chain) described here comes from a study of persistence of HIV-infected CD4 T cells. Turning to the study itself: CD4+ T cells responding to CMV or HIV-1 Gag were isolated. Findings of the study overall: TCRbeta richness was lower in CMV- and Gag-responding cells than in anti-CD3/anti-CD28-responding cells. TCR oligoclonality correlated with proviral oligoclonality in the same sorted populations.

CDR3 length equals 13 residues. Germline V gene data show CDR1 as SGHTA and CDR2 as FQGNSA. Between the trimmed V and J ends, which lost 0 bases and 4 bases, there was a span of 7 bases. The stimulus was lysate of CMV-infected fibroblasts, around 10 ug/mL. Memory cells lacking CD40L and CD69 with high CD45RO were sorted. Adults with HIV-1 started suppressive ART while chronically infected. Note on this clone: Its cognate antigen is unknown.

The libraries were made with immunoSEQ version 4 in survey mode. Sequencing was performed with immunoSEQ multiplex PCR; in TCRdb, only in-frame clones are kept and a portion is missing. There are 35,000 to 45,000 clones in the sample; around 80% occur only once, and 1.5% to 2% lies in the top ten. This clonotype originated in an adult man with HIV who was CMV-seropositive. The V and J genes are TRBV7-2 and TRBJ2-7; unclear D gene. The material was CD4+ T cells sorted from PBMCs after roughly 19-hour stimulation, obtained from a patient who received antiretroviral therapy. The CDR3 DNA reads as TGTGCCAGCAGCTTAGCGCAGACGTACGAGCAGTACTTC. This encodes CASSLAQTYEQYF.